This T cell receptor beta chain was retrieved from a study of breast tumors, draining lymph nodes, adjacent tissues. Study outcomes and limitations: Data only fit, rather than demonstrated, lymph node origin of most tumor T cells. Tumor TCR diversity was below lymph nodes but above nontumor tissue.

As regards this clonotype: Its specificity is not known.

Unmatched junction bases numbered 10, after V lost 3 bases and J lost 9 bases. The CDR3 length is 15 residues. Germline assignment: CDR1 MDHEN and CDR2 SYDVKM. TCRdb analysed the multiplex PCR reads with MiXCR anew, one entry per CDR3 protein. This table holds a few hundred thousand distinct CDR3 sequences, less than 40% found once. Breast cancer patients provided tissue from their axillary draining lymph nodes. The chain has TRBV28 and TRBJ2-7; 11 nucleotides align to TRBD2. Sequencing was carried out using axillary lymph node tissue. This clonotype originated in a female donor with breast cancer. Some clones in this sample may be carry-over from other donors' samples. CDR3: CASSFPGLAEGGQYF. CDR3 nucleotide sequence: TGTGCCAGCAGTTTCCCGGGACTAGCGGAAGGTGGGCAGTACTTC. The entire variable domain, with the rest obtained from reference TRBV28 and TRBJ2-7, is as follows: DVKVTQSSRYLVKRTGEKVFLECVQDMDHENMFWYRQDPGLGLRLIYFSYDVKMKEKGDIPEGYSVSREKKERFSLILESASTNQTSMYLCASSFPGLAEGGQYFGPGTRLTVT.